This T cell receptor (beta chain) stems from a study of cytomegalovirus exposure and HLA in healthy donors. Regarding the study as a whole: As a later analysis showed, a missense DCLRE1C variant was linked to trimming of TCR beta V- and J-genes.

The PCR had 60 Vbeta and 13 Jbeta primers. The assay was immunoSEQ multiplex PCR, and TCRdb's table has in-frame clones only and misses some. The sample has about 120,000 clones, 15% seen once. Only a few counts were recorded for this clone. The antigen is not known. The CDR3 has 10 amino acids. Germline CDR1 is SNHLY and CDR2 is FYNNEI. V lost 6 bases to trimming and J lost 14 bases, with 13 bases between them. The rearrangement links TRBV2 to TRBJ1-2, with D uncertain. The sequence was collected from a young woman in good health and CMV-seronegative. Specimen: PBMCs. CDR3 in DNA: TGTGCCAGCAGCACAGACGGTAGGACCTTC. This encodes CASSTDGRTF.